Detailed here is one TCR beta chain. What was amplified from RNA transcripts were TCR beta CDR3 regions. TCR CDR3 underwent first-round RT-PCR with the HTBI primer set. TCRdb used MiXCR to reprocess the multiplex PCR reads, holding one entry per CDR3 protein. Of 300,000 to 450,000 distinct CDR3 sequences in the sample, roughly 13% were seen once. These data come from a study of T cells in Graves' hyperthyroidism and ophthalmopathy. The sequence was collected from a man under 40 with Graves' hyperthyroidism that later progressed to Graves' ophthalmopathy. The specimen was blood.

The CDR3 region is CSAGDRGPNQPQHF. CDR3 coding DNA: TGCAGTGCAGGAGACAGGGGGCCGAATCAGCCCCAGCATTTT. The chain recombines TRBV20-1 with TRBJ1-5; 10 bases align to TRBD1. The germline V gene has CDR1 DFQATT and CDR2 SNEGSKA (reference sequence). V lost 6 bases, J lost 4 bases, and 6 bases stayed unmatched. The CDR3 length is 14 residues.